A selection of T cell receptor beta chains follows, all from one sample in a study of blood T cell repertoires in COVID-19. TCRdb keeps only in-frame clones here, not all; method: immunoSEQ multiplex PCR. This sample yields around 97,000 clones, of which about 89% are seen a single time; around 3.8% belongs to the top ten. Sequenced: peripheral blood. These receptors all come from a woman between 55 and 75 years old with acute or convalescent COVID-19. The CDR3 runs from the conserved cysteine through the conserved F or W. D genes are given only for firm matches. Expanded clones get a size class; other rows say once, few or many, or leave the size out.

D: .
J: TRBJ2-1
V: TRBV30
size: .
CDR3: CAWRPLSVHNEQFF
DNA: TGTGCCTGGAGGCCCCTAAGCGTCCACAATGAGCAGTTCTTC

D: .
J: TRBJ2-1
V: TRBV6-1
size: .
CDR3: CASSEGLLAVNEQFF
DNA: TGTGCCAGCAGTGAAGGGCTCCTAGCAGTCAATGAGCAGTTCTTC

D: .
J: TRBJ1-5
V: TRBV7-2
size: once
CDR3: CASSLEGYSNQPQHF
DNA: TGTGCCAGCAGCTTAGAGGGGTATAGCAATCAGCCCCAGCATTTT

D: .
J: TRBJ2-1
V: TRBV5-1
size: .
CDR3: CASRPGDNEQFF
DNA: TGCGCCAGCCGCCCGGGGGACAATGAGCAGTTCTTC

D: .
J: TRBJ2-1
V: TRBV6-5
size: .
CDR3: CASSRTRGASYEQFF
DNA: TGTGCCAGCAGTCGCACTCGGGGGGCTAGTTATGAGCAGTTCTTC

D: .
J: TRBJ2-1
V: TRBV5-1
size: once
CDR3: CASSLTVSYNEQFF
DNA: TGCGCCAGCAGCTTGACTGTTTCCTACAATGAGCAGTTCTTC

D: .
J: TRBJ1-6
V: TRBV13
size: .
CDR3: CASSSSGLLDSPLHF
DNA: TGTGCCAGCAGCTCGTCGGGACTCCTAGACTCACCCCTCCACTTT

D: TRBD1
J: TRBJ1-1
V: TRBV9
size: .
CDR3: CASSPRDRGPEAFF
DNA: TGTGCCAGCAGCCCCCGGGACAGGGGCCCTGAAGCTTTCTTT

D: TRBD1
J: TRBJ1-5
V: TRBV2
size: .
CDR3: CASSPDRNQPQHF
DNA: TGTGCCAGCAGCCCGGACAGGAATCAGCCCCAGCATTTT

D: .
J: TRBJ2-2
V: TRBV7-8
size: .
CDR3: CASSLRTEFGGELFF
DNA: TGTGCCAGCAGCCTCCGAACAGAGTTCGGCGGGGAGCTGTTTTTT

D: .
J: TRBJ1-1
V: TRBV28
size: few
CDR3: CASSLRQRTEAFF
DNA: TGTGCCAGCAGTTTGAGGCAGAGGACTGAAGCTTTCTTT

D: TRBD1
J: TRBJ2-2
V: TRBV10-2
size: .
CDR3: CASRSNGQGSFSGELFF
DNA: TGCGCCAGCAGATCTAACGGACAGGGTAGTTTTTCCGGGGAGCTGTTTTTT

D: TRBD2
J: TRBJ2-1
V: TRBV6-1
size: .
CDR3: CASSEALAGLGEQFF
DNA: TGTGCCAGCAGTGAAGCGCTAGCGGGGCTTGGTGAGCAGTTCTTC

D: TRBD1
J: TRBJ2-5
V: TRBV9
size: .
CDR3: CASSPRSGTGSETQYF
DNA: TGTGCCAGCAGCCCTCGATCCGGGACAGGGTCGGAGACCCAGTACTTC

D: .
J: TRBJ1-4
V: TRBV28
size: .
CDR3: CASSSTGGLNEKLFF
DNA: TGTGCCAGCAGTTCCACTGGGGGCTTGAATGAAAAACTGTTTTTT

D: .
J: TRBJ1-1
V: TRBV7-9
size: .
CDR3: CASSLQARGTEAFF
DNA: TGTGCCAGCAGCTTACAGGCCCGGGGCACTGAAGCTTTCTTT

D: .
J: TRBJ1-1
V: TRBV29-1
size: .
CDR3: CSVGQTGGTEAFF
DNA: TGCAGCGTTGGGCAAACGGGGGGCACTGAAGCTTTCTTT

D: TRBD1
J: TRBJ2-5
V: TRBV19
size: once
CDR3: CASSGTTGGGETQYF
DNA: TGTGCCAGTAGTGGAACAACAGGGGGCGGAGAGACCCAGTACTTC

D: TRBD1
J: TRBJ1-2
V: TRBV10-3
size: .
CDR3: CAISAQGVDGYTF
DNA: TGTGCCATCAGTGCTCAGGGGGTAGATGGCTACACCTTC

D: .
J: TRBJ1-2
V: TRBV6-5
size: .
CDR3: CASSSPMGGGSYGYTF
DNA: TGTGCCAGCAGTTCCCCCATGGGGGGGGGCAGCTATGGCTACACCTTC

D: TRBD1
J: TRBJ1-2
V: TRBV12-3/TRBV12-4
size: .
CDR3: CASSPRQGYGYTF
DNA: TGTGCCAGCAGCCCAAGACAGGGCTATGGCTACACCTTC

D: .
J: TRBJ2-3
V: TRBV6-5
size: .
CDR3: CASRGAGRVDTQYF
DNA: TGTGCCAGCAGGGGGGCAGGTCGGGTAGATACGCAGTATTTT

D: .
J: TRBJ1-2
V: TRBV6-5
size: .
CDR3: CASSYGGRPSYGYTF
DNA: TGTGCCAGCAGCTATGGGGGCAGGCCGAGCTATGGCTACACCTTC

D: TRBD1
J: TRBJ2-3
V: TRBV10-2
size: .
CDR3: CASGQGATDTQYF
DNA: TGCGCCAGCGGACAGGGGGCAACAGATACGCAGTATTTT

D: .
J: TRBJ1-5
V: TRBV6-6
size: .
CDR3: CASSQGFRNQPQHF
DNA: TGTGCCAGCAGTCAGGGGTTTCGCAATCAGCCCCAGCATTTT

D: TRBD2
J: TRBJ2-7
V: TRBV7-8
size: .
CDR3: CASSPTTGTSSYEQYF
DNA: TGTGCCAGCAGCCCGACGACCGGGACTAGTTCTTACGAGCAGTACTTC

D: TRBD1
J: TRBJ2-7
V: TRBV4-1
size: .
CDR3: CASSQTGGLTRSYEQYF
DNA: TGCGCCAGCAGCCAGACAGGGGGCCTTACCCGCTCCTACGAGCAGTACTTC

D: TRBD1
J: TRBJ1-2
V: TRBV4-1
size: .
CDR3: CASSQADRGDGYTF
DNA: TGCGCCAGCAGCCAAGCGGACAGGGGAGATGGCTACACCTTC

D: TRBD1
J: TRBJ1-1
V: TRBV4-1
size: .
CDR3: CASSQGGQAIRYRAFF
DNA: TGCGCCAGCAGCCAGGGCGGACAGGCCATAAGGTATCGGGCTTTCTTT

D: .
J: TRBJ1-1
V: TRBV7-3
size: once
CDR3: CASSLTALRGAPTEAFF
DNA: TGTGCCAGCAGCTTAACTGCCCTCAGGGGCGCGCCCACTGAAGCTTTCTTT

D: TRBD2
J: TRBJ2-1
V: TRBV19
size: .
CDR3: CASSPLAGYNEQFF
DNA: TGTGCCAGTAGTCCTCTAGCGGGGTACAATGAGCAGTTCTTC

D: TRBD2
J: TRBJ2-1
V: TRBV25-1
size: .
CDR3: CASSGLAGGSSSYNEQFF
DNA: TGTGCCAGCTCGGGACTAGCGGGAGGTTCGAGCTCCTACAATGAGCAGTTCTTC

D: TRBD1
J: TRBJ2-5
V: TRBV28
size: .
CDR3: CASSPQKGQGRGETQYF
DNA: TGTGCCAGCAGTCCGCAAAAAGGACAGGGGAGGGGAGAGACCCAGTACTTC

D: .
J: TRBJ2-3
V: TRBV6-5
size: .
CDR3: CASYLSGTDTQYF
DNA: TGTGCCAGCTACCTTAGCGGTACAGATACGCAGTATTTT

D: TRBD2
J: TRBJ2-7
V: TRBV5-4
size: .
CDR3: CASSSGAGVLYEQYF
DNA: TGTGCCAGCAGCTCTGGGGCGGGAGTCCTCTACGAGCAGTACTTC

D: TRBD1
J: TRBJ1-1
V: TRBV30
size: .
CDR3: CAWSAGTASTAFF
DNA: TGTGCCTGGAGTGCGGGGACAGCGTCCACAGCTTTCTTT

D: .
J: TRBJ1-5
V: TRBV3-1/TRBV3-2
size: .
CDR3: CASSHGGNQPQHF
DNA: TGTGCCAGCAGCCACGGGGGCAATCAGCCCCAGCATTTT

D: TRBD1
J: TRBJ2-1
V: TRBV5-4
size: once
CDR3: CASSLGTGGAYNEQFF
DNA: TGTGCCAGCAGCTTGGGTACAGGGGGCGCCTACAATGAGCAGTTCTTC

D: TRBD2
J: TRBJ2-1
V: TRBV19
size: .
CDR3: CASSQLAGGLIWQFF
DNA: TGTGCCAGTAGCCAACTAGCGGGAGGCCTTATATGGCAGTTCTTC

D: TRBD2
J: TRBJ2-1
V: TRBV28
size: .
CDR3: CASSQGSSGRGDEVF
DNA: TGTGCCAGCAGCCAAGGGTCTAGCGGGAGGGGGGATGAGGTCTTC

D: .
J: TRBJ2-3
V: TRBV24-1
size: .
CDR3: CATSDFPTDTQYF
DNA: TGTGCCACCAGTGATTTCCCTACAGATACGCAGTATTTT

D: .
J: TRBJ1-3
V: TRBV7-9
size: .
CDR3: CASSLGLVGSGNTIYF
DNA: TGTGCCAGCAGCCTAGGACTTGTCGGCTCTGGAAACACCATATATTTT

D: .
J: TRBJ1-4
V: TRBV7-2
size: .
CDR3: CASSPGQKNEKLFF
DNA: TGTGCCAGCAGCCCCGGACAGAAAAATGAAAAACTGTTTTTT

D: .
J: TRBJ1-5
V: TRBV7-3
size: .
CDR3: CASSFHRDQPQHF
DNA: TGTGCCAGCAGCTTTCACCGCGATCAGCCCCAGCATTTT

D: TRBD2
J: TRBJ2-1
V: TRBV5-1
size: once
CDR3: CASSLEAGESYEQFF
DNA: TGCGCCAGCAGCTTGGAAGCGGGAGAATCCTATGAGCAGTTCTTC

D: TRBD1
J: TRBJ1-1
V: TRBV12-5
size: .
CDR3: CASGGQGMNTEAFF
DNA: TGTGCTAGTGGTGGACAGGGGATGAACACTGAAGCTTTCTTT

D: .
J: TRBJ2-1
V: TRBV29-1
size: .
CDR3: CSVDRGNEQFF
DNA: TGCAGCGTTGACCGGGGCAATGAGCAGTTCTTC

D: TRBD2
J: TRBJ2-1
V: TRBV5-4
size: .
CDR3: CASSSRQLAGGVYNEQFF
DNA: TGTGCCAGCAGCTCACGACAACTAGCGGGAGGGGTCTACAATGAGCAGTTCTTC

D: TRBD1
J: TRBJ1-2
V: TRBV7-3
size: .
CDR3: CASSLRGDSSNYGYTF
DNA: TGTGCCAGCAGCTTACGAGGGGACAGCTCTAACTATGGCTACACCTTC